In its sample, the clone carrying this T cell receptor beta chain was seen many times. Its specificity is unknown. The data were obtained in a study of molecular identifiers for immune sequencing clone quantification. Overall study findings and caveats: Over 99% of effector molecules, yet under 1% of naive-cell molecules, were held by clones above 20 RNA copies.

Unmatched junction bases numbered 10, after V lost 10 bases and J lost 4 bases. This CDR3 has 15 amino acids. CDR1 and CDR2 from the germline V gene are SNHLY and FYNNEI. Each CDR3 protein gets one entry after TCRdb re-called the PCR reads with MiXCR. The table shows some 35,000 distinct CDR3 sequences, with 19% occurring only once. Libraries of naive CD8 cells were prepared from roughly 18,000 to 920,000 sorted cells using 10%, 30% or 50% RNA. This chain uses TRBV2 with TRBJ2-1; 10 bases are a match to TRBD2. The clonotype originates from a human donor in good health. Some libraries in this study had Jurkat cell RNA spiked in. The sample comprised naive CD8+ T cells from blood, with Jurkat cell RNA spiked in. Regarding subset: FACS-sorted CD8+CD4-CCR7+CD45RA+ naive T cells. CDR3 loop: CANPGLAENYNEQFF. In nucleotides, the CDR3 is TGTGCCAACCCAGGACTAGCGGAAAATTACAATGAGCAGTTCTTC.